The present T cell receptor (beta chain) was sequenced within a study of T cell responses to AZD1222 COVID-19 vaccine. Regarding the study as a whole: Regions 160-218 and 743-854 held dominance among vaccine-associated CD4 TCRs, which spanned spike. Sampled repertoires all dated from after the peak T cell response. It should be noted that donors were predominantly white British and more often female, and clonal diversity was possibly underestimated.

V lost 4 bases, J lost 4 bases, and 12 bases lay in between. CDR1 is SGHNT, CDR2 YYREEE, per germline (reference sequence). This CDR3 spans 14 amino acids. This table comes from immunoSEQ multiplex PCR, and its TCRdb copy is limited to in-frame clones, with some not included. The sample lists some 120,000 clones, around 94% occurring once. This clone was recorded once. The antigen is undetermined. Sequencing used peripheral blood, obtained on day 0 of AZD1222 vaccination. This clonotype was obtained from an adult in good health. J is TRBJ2-1 and V is TRBV5-4; either TRBD1 or TRBD2 may fit D (5 bases each). The CDR3 DNA is TGTGCCAGCAGCCGGGGCCTAGCTTACAATGAGCAGTTCTTC. It codes for CASSRGLAYNEQFF. Using reference TRBV5-4 and TRBJ2-1 for the parts outside the CDR3, the full variable domain is ETGVTQSPTHLIKTRGQQVTLRCSSQSGHNTVSWYQQALGQGPQFIFQYYREEENGRGNFPPRFSGLQFPNYSSELNVNALELDDSALYLCASSRGLAYNEQFFGPGTRLTVL.